Below, 14 T cell receptor beta chains from the same sample are listed, as sequenced in a study of blood T cell repertoires in COVID-19. Repertoires were generated with immunoSEQ multiplex PCR, while TCRdb's copy carries only in-frame clones and drops some. The sample shows a few hundred thousand clones, roughly 87% of them seen only once. Sequenced material: peripheral blood. All receptors come from a man aged 18 to 29 with active or convalescent COVID-19.

The J gene is TRBJ2-1, the V gene TRBV3-1 (or the pseudogene TRBV3-2), with TRBD2 identical over 13 bases. CDR1 is LGHDT and CDR2 is YNNKEL in the germline V gene (reference sequence). The CDR3 totals 19 residues. Trimming removed 0 bases from V and 3 bases from J; junction bases left unmatched: 8. The CDR3 region is CASSQEGLAGTFFYNEQFF. DNA of the CDR3: TGTGCCAGCAGCCAAGAGGGACTAGCGGGGACATTTTTCTACAATGAGCAGTTCTTC.

V gene TRBV2 combines with J gene TRBJ1-2, with 8 bases identical to TRBD1. Per germline, CDR1 SNHLY and CDR2 FYNNEI. This CDR3 region has 15 residues. V was clipped by 4 bases and J by 3 bases; unmatched bases: 7. The CDR3 bases are TGTGCCAGCAGTGGGGGGCAGGGGGCAGACTATGGCTACACCTTC. Encoded protein: CASSGGQGADYGYTF.

The gene calls are TRBV19 and TRBJ1-4, with a tentative D call TRBD1 (5 bases). Trimming removed 3 bases from V and 8 bases from J, with 13 bases in between. The V gene's germline CDR1 is LNHDA and CDR2 SQIVND (reference sequence). This CDR3 comprises 14 residues. For the CDR3, the DNA is TGTGCCAGTAGTATTCTCCAGGGAGGAGAAAAACTGTTTTTT. Its protein is CASSILQGGEKLFF.

J is TRBJ1-1 and V is TRBV7-9, with D perhaps matching TRBD1 (6 bases). With 9 bases removed from V and 0 bases from J, the gap between germline ends came to 8 bases. Germline assignment: CDR1 SEHNR and CDR2 FQNEAQ (reference sequence). CDR3 length equals 12 residues. The CDR3 nucleotides read TGTGCCAGTAGGACAGTGAACACTGAAGCTTTCTTT. Its protein is CASRTVNTEAFF. The full variable domain, with the rest looked up from reference TRBV7-9 and TRBJ1-1, is DTGVSQNPRHKITKRGQNVTFRCDPISEHNRLYWYRQTLGQGPEFLTYFQNEAQLEKSRLLSDRFSAERPKGSFSTLEIQRTEQGDSAMYLCASRTVNTEAFFGQGTRLTVV.

The chain links TRBV10-3 to TRBJ2-7; 9 positions match TRBD2. V shed 3 bases and J 7 bases; nucleotides not matched to a gene: 13. The germline CDR1 and CDR2 sequences are ENHRY and SYGVKD. The CDR3 is 16 amino acids. The CDR3 reads CAISDLSGGPAGEQYF. The CDR3, as DNA: TGTGCCATCAGTGATCTGAGCGGGGGGCCTGCAGGGGAGCAGTACTTC.

V usage is TRBV10-3 and J usage is TRBJ1-4; 7 bases align to TRBD1. Germline V gene sequence: CDR1 ENHRY, CDR2 SYGVKD. V lost 3 bases, J lost 8 bases, and 3 bases stayed unmatched. The CDR3 has 13 residues. The chain's CDR3 is CAISETGEEKLFF. CDR3 nucleotides: TGTGCCATCAGTGAAACAGGGGAAGAAAAACTGTTTTTT.

This sequence joins TRBV4-1 and TRBJ1-5; TRBD1 aligns across 8 bases. The CDR3 covers 15 residues. Trimming at V came to 1 base and at J to 6 bases, leaving 5 bases not matched to a gene. Germline values: CDR1 MGHRA, CDR2 YSYEKL. The CDR3 protein is CASSQVDRVVQPQHF. The CDR3 DNA follows: TGCGCCAGCAGCCAAGTGGACAGGGTCGTTCAGCCCCAGCATTTT.

The chain joins TRBV9 to TRBJ2-2, with 8 bases matching TRBD2. V was pared by 0 bases and J by 7 bases, with 8 bases of the junction left unmatched. There are 16 residues in the CDR3. Germline lookup yields CDR1 SGDLS and CDR2 YYNGEE. The CDR3, as DNA: TGTGCCAGCAGCGTAGACGGGGGGGCCCGTATCGGGGAGCTGTTTTTT. Protein sequence: CASSVDGGARIGELFF. Supplemented by reference TRBV9 and TRBJ2-2, the full variable domain reads DSGVTQTPKHLITATGQRVTLRCSPRSGDLSVYWYQQSLDQGLQFLIQYYNGEERAKGNILERFSAQQFPDLHSELNLSSLELGDSALYFCASSVDGGARIGELFFGEGSRLTVL.

The chain combines TRBV7-3 with TRBJ1-3; possibly TRBD1 for D (6 bases). V was cut by 0 bases and J by 4 bases, with 10 bases left in between. The germline V gene encodes CDR1 SGHTA and CDR2 FQGTGA. The CDR3 contains 15 residues. The DNA of the CDR3 is TGTGCCAGCAGCTTAACGTCAGGGGCCGGAAACACCATATATTTT. This encodes CASSLTSGAGNTIYF.

Only a few counts were recorded for this clone. CDR3 amino acids: CATSKEGQDYEQYF. The CDR3, as DNA: TGTGCCACCAGCAAAGAAGGACAGGACTACGAGCAGTACTTC. The V gene is TRBV15, the J gene TRBJ2-7, with TRBD1 matching over 7 bases. J lost 3 bases, V lost 4 bases, and 6 bases had no gene match. Germline CDR1 is LNHNV and CDR2 is YYDKDF (reference sequence). The CDR3 consists of 14 residues.

The CDR3 bases are TGTGCCAGCAGTTACGGCAGGGAACCAGCTTTCTTT. It codes for CASSYGREPAFF. The chain combines TRBV6-2 or TRBV6-3 with TRBJ1-1; maybe TRBD1 (5 bases). Germline V gives CDR1 MNHEY, CDR2 SVGEGT. The V end lost 2 bases, the J end lost 10 bases, and 11 bases lay between the germline ends. The CDR3 length is 12 residues.

V usage is TRBV19 and J usage is TRBJ1-1; TRBD1 matches 7 bases. In germline, CDR1 is LNHDA, CDR2 SQIVND (reference sequence). CDR3 length equals 12 residues. Trimming cost V 6 bases and J 6 bases; bases outside gene matches: 4. The CDR3 protein is CASRRGPAEAFF. Here the CDR3 DNA reads TGTGCCAGTAGAAGGGGGCCGGCTGAAGCTTTCTTT.

This chain uses TRBV4-1 with TRBJ2-7; D possibly corresponds to TRBD1 (6 bases). Looked up from germline, CDR1 is MGHRA and CDR2 is YSYEKL. With 4 bases removed from V and 1 base from J, the gap between germline ends came to 8 bases. This CDR3 spans 13 amino acids. CDR3 in DNA: TGCGCCAGCAGCCGGACAGCGTCCTACGAGCAGTACTTC. Amino acids: CASSRTASYEQYF.

Written as DNA, the CDR3 is TGTGCCAGCAGTCGCGGGACAGGGGACCAAGAGACCCAGTACTTC. It yields the protein CASSRGTGDQETQYF. The chain recombines TRBV6-2 or TRBV6-3 with TRBJ2-5, with 10 bases fitting TRBD1. This CDR3 has 15 amino acids. V gave up 5 bases and J gave up 0 bases; unmatched junction bases: 3. Germline CDR1 MNHEY, CDR2 SVGEGT.